The 28 T cell receptor beta chains given below trace back to one sample, sequenced in a study of blood T cells in healthy people across ages. Using a J-beta primer mix together with a sample-barcoded 5' primer, a second PCR was run for roughly 6 to 12 cycles. A single record per CDR3 protein comes from TCRdb applying MiXCR to the 5' RACE reads. The repertoire holds 1.5 million to 2 million distinct CDR3 sequences, with about 50% as singletons. What was sequenced was blood. These receptor sequences come from a middle-aged woman in good health.

This clonotype was recorded once. Sequence at one end of the junction differs from germline and may be a read error. This chain joins TRBV28 and TRBJ1-5; unclear D gene. CDR3 size: 15 residues. Germline CDR1 and CDR2: MDHEN and SYDVKM. The chain's CDR3 is CASSPPGGRAQPQHF. The CDR3 DNA reads TGCGCCAGCAGCCCACCGGGAGGGAGGGCACAGCCCCAGCATTTT. Supplemented by reference TRBV28 and TRBJ1-5, the full variable domain reads DVKVTQSSRYLVKRTGEKVFLECVQDMDHENMFWYRQDPGLGLRLIYFSYDVKMKEKGDIPEGYSVSREKKERFSLILESASTNQTSMYLCASSPPGGRAQPQHFGDGTRLSIL.

The chain links TRBV20-1 to TRBJ2-7; TRBD2 agrees at 9 bases. The tail of the sequence fits TRBJ2-5 better, so the J call may be wrong. CDR1 and CDR2 from the germline V gene are DFQATT and SNEGSKA (reference sequence). The CDR3 spans 15 residues. In DNA, the CDR3 is TGCAGTGCTAGGGGGCAAGCGGGGGGTTTTGAGACCCAGTACTTC. Its translation is CSARGQAGGFETQYF.

This clonotype has a count of ten or more. J is TRBJ1-5 and V is TRBV7-2; 7 bases are a match to TRBD1. Germline CDR1 and CDR2: SGHTA and FQGNSA. Trimming removed 8 bases from V and 3 bases from J; junction bases left unmatched: 10. The CDR3 is made up of 15 amino acids. In nucleotides, the CDR3 is TGTGCCAGCCGGGAAGGGGGCTTCGACAATCAGCCCCAGCATTTT. Amino acids: CASREGGFDNQPQHF. The whole variable domain, remainder taken from reference TRBV7-2 and TRBJ1-5, is GAGVSQSPSNKVTEKGKDVELRCDPISGHTALYWYRQSLGQGLEFLIYFQGNSAPDKSGLPSDRFSAERTGGSVSTLTIQRTQQEDSAVYLCASREGGFDNQPQHFGDGTRLSIL.

The gene calls are TRBV5-5 and TRBJ2-7; 7 bases agree with TRBD1. The CDR3 totals 15 residues. V lost 7 bases, J lost 0 bases, and 10 bases stayed unmatched. From germline, CDR1 is SGHKS and CDR2 YYEKEE (reference sequence). The CDR3 DNA follows: TGTGCCAGCGCATACCGACAGGGAAACTCCTACGAGCAGTACTTC. Residues: CASAYRQGNSYEQYF. The variable domain in full, with the rest retrieved from reference TRBV5-5 and TRBJ2-7, is DAGVTQSPTHLIKTRGQQVTLRCSPISGHKSVSWYQQVLGQGPQFIFQYYEKEERGRGNFPDRFSARQFPNYSSELNVNALLLGDSALYLCASAYRQGNSYEQYFGPGTRLTVT.

The chain is built from TRBV19 and TRBJ2-7; weak D call: TRBD1 (6 bases). The better agreement between TRBJ2-5 and the DNA end casts doubt on the J call. Germline V lookup: CDR1 LNHDA, CDR2 SQIVND (reference sequence). This CDR3 has 16 amino acids. DNA for the CDR3: TGTGCCAGTAGTATTCGATCAGGGGTTTCGGGAGAGACCCAGTACTTC. Its protein is CASSIRSGVSGETQYF.

The rearrangement joins TRBV20-1 to TRBJ2-5; D is possibly TRBD2 (6 bases). The length of the CDR3 is 12 residues. Looked up from germline, CDR1 is DFQATT and CDR2 is SNEGSKA (reference sequence). V was clipped by 6 bases and J by 4 bases, with 12 bases between them. For the CDR3, the DNA is TGCAGTGCCGTATGGAGGGGAGAGACCCAGTACTTC. Translating it yields CSAVWRGETQYF.

This clonotype was recorded a few times. The V and J genes are TRBV7-2 and TRBJ2-5, with a weak D call TRBD1 (5 bases). The V end lost 5 bases, the J end lost 8 bases, and 18 bases lay between the germline ends. Germline V CDR1 and CDR2: SGHTA, FQGNSA. The CDR3 is 14 amino acids. As DNA, the CDR3 is TGTGCCAGCAGCCCAGACAGCCAAAAAGGCACCCAGTACTTC. Amino acid sequence: CASSPDSQKGTQYF.

This clonotype was counted between two and nine times. The chain joins TRBV7-9 to TRBJ2-3; D not resolved. In germline, CDR1 is SEHNR, CDR2 FQNEAQ (reference sequence). The CDR3 is 15 amino acids. With 6 bases removed from V and 2 bases from J, the gap between germline ends came to 15 bases. CDR3 region: CASRRIHGATDTQYF. CDR3 nucleotide sequence: TGTGCCAGCAGGAGAATACATGGCGCCACAGATACGCAGTATTTT.

Note on this clonotype: Since a much larger clone is just one base distant, this may be a read error. V gene TRBV2 combines with J gene TRBJ1-2, with D unclear. Germline loops: CDR1 SNHLY, CDR2 FYNNEI. This CDR3 region has 13 residues. CDR3 DNA sequence: TGTGCCAGAGTTGGGCAGGCAACCTATAGCTACACCTTC. Translating it yields CARVGQATYSYTF.

In this sample, this clonotype turned up a few times. The genes are TRBV5-6 and TRBJ2-6; D unresolved. The V end was cut by 3 bases, the J end by 0 bases, with 7 bases between. The CDR3 runs to 15 residues. The germline CDR1 and CDR2 sequences are SGHDT and YYEEEE. The CDR3 sequence: CASSWTASGANVLTF. As DNA, the CDR3 is TGTGCCAGCAGCTGGACGGCCTCTGGGGCCAACGTCCTGACTTTC.

A note on this clonotype: Given a much more abundant clone one base away, this may be a read error. The gene calls are TRBV7-2 and TRBJ2-3; D tentatively reads TRBD1 or TRBD2 (5 bases each). CDR1 and CDR2 (germline): SGHTA, FQGNSA. This CDR3 spans 12 amino acids. V was clipped by 5 bases and J by 10 bases, with 13 bases between them. The DNA for the CDR3 is TGTGCCAGCAGCCCTCCGGGGCGAGCGCAGTATTTT. Translated, it gives CASSPPGRAQYF.

The chain recombines TRBV7-3 with TRBJ2-5, with TRBD1 as a possible D gene (6 bases). V was pared by 1 base and J by 1 base, with 22 bases between. This CDR3 contains 19 residues. Per the germline V gene, CDR1 is SGHTA and CDR2 is FQGTGA. CDR3 loop: CASSLRSAGDTGPQETQYF. CDR3 DNA: TGTGCCAGCAGCTTAAGGAGCGCAGGGGACACCGGCCCCCAAGAGACCCAGTACTTC.

The gene calls are TRBV18 and TRBJ2-3; a weak D match, TRBD2 (7 bases). Germline CDR1 and CDR2: KGHSH and LQKENI. Trimming left V 8 bases short and J 3 bases short, with 18 bases between. The CDR3 totals 15 residues. CDR3 in DNA: TGTGCCAGCGGCCGGGGGGCCAGCAGGACAGATACGCAGTATTTT. Encoded protein: CASGRGASRTDTQYF.

This clonotype was seen a single time. Compared with germline, one end of the junction differs, possibly owing to a read error. This chain joins TRBV6-1 and TRBJ2-3; perhaps TRBD1 as D (6 bases). CDR3 size: 16 residues. CDR1 is MNHNS, CDR2 SASEGT, per germline. The CDR3 DNA sequence: TGTGCCAGCAGTGAATTTAGGGGGATGGGCACAGATACGCCGTATTTT. Residues: CASSEFRGMGTDTPYF.

The J gene is TRBJ2-5, the V gene TRBV20-1; D is uncertain. From germline, CDR1 is DFQATT and CDR2 SNEGSKA (reference sequence). V lost 0 bases and J 3 bases, leaving 14 bases between the germline ends. This CDR3 region has 15 residues. The CDR3 bases are TGCAGTGCTAGAGATCCCACAACAGTGAAAGAGACCCAGTACTTC. This codes for CSARDPTTVKETQYF.

The chain has TRBV7-2 and TRBJ2-5, with D perhaps TRBD1 or TRBD2 (5 bases each). With 4 bases removed from V and 4 bases from J, the gap between germline ends came to 13 bases. This CDR3 spans 14 amino acids. Germline V CDR1 and CDR2: SGHTA, FQGNSA. The CDR3 DNA reads as TGTGCCAGCAGCTCCACCATGAGGGGAGAGACCCAGTACTTC. Encoded protein: CASSSTMRGETQYF.

This chain links TRBV5-1 with TRBJ2-1; D is unresolved. V lost 9 bases, J lost 9 bases, and 13 bases lay in between. CDR1 and CDR2 (germline): SGHRS, YFSETQ. This CDR3 contains 11 residues. The CDR3 loop reads CAKQIVVEQFF. Here the CDR3 DNA reads TGCGCCAAGCAGATAGTTGTTGAGCAGTTCTTC.

The chain couples TRBV5-1 to TRBJ2-6, with D perhaps TRBD2 (6 bases). Trimming stripped 4 bases from V and 15 bases from J, with 20 bases between. The CDR3 sequence is 14 residues long. The V gene's germline CDR1 is SGHRS and CDR2 YFSETQ. The CDR3: CASSPRPGGGALTF. The CDR3 coding sequence is TGCGCCAGCAGCCCCAGGCCCGGGGGTGGTGCCCTGACTTTC.

The gene calls are TRBV9 and TRBJ1-4; D remains ambiguous. The CDR3 contains 14 residues. CDR1 and CDR2 (germline): SGDLS, YYNGEE. The V and J ends lost 2 bases and 3 bases respectively, with 8 bases between them. This CDR3 reads CASSVGFSNEKLFF. CDR3 nucleotides: TGTGCCAGCAGCGTTGGGTTTTCTAATGAAAAACTGTTTTTT.

Only a few counts were recorded for this clonotype. The V call is TRBV4-2, the J call TRBJ2-1; D is undetermined. V lost 4 bases to trimming and J lost 3 bases, with 10 bases between them. The CDR3 contains 14 residues. Germline CDR1 reads LGHNA; CDR2 reads YNFKEQ. CDR3 sequence reads: CASSPRADYNEQFF. The CDR3 region has the DNA TGTGCCAGCAGCCCCCGGGCTGACTACAATGAGCAGTTCTTC.

The chain recombines TRBV7-2 with TRBJ2-5, with D possibly being TRBD2 (6 bases). Trimming took 5 bases from V and 1 from J, leaving 14 bases between them. Germline loops: CDR1 SGHTA, CDR2 FQGNSA. CDR3 length: 15 residues. CDR3 protein: CASSRGDGRQETQYF. CDR3 bases: TGTGCCAGCAGCCGCGGGGACGGCCGCCAAGAGACCCAGTACTTC. Complete variable domain (other parts from reference TRBV7-2 and TRBJ2-5): GAGVSQSPSNKVTEKGKDVELRCDPISGHTALYWYRQSLGQGLEFLIYFQGNSAPDKSGLPSDRFSAERTGGSVSTLTIQRTQQEDSAVYLCASSRGDGRQETQYFGPGTRLLVL.

The chain couples TRBV6-2 or TRBV6-3 to TRBJ2-1; D unresolved. Trimming took off 4 bases at V and 8 bases at J, with 18 bases between the two ends. Germline V lookup: CDR1 MNHEY, CDR2 SVGEGT. The CDR3 extends over 15 amino acids. In DNA form, the CDR3 reads TGTGCCAGCAGTTTGCCCTATTATAAAGACCATGAGCAGTTCTTC. Translated, it gives CASSLPYYKDHEQFF.

V gene TRBV29-1 combines with J gene TRBJ2-3; 9 positions agree with TRBD2. The CDR3 has 13 residues. The J segment lost 5 bases and the V segment lost 7 bases, leaving 7 bases of the junction unmatched. Per the germline V gene, CDR1 is SQVTM and CDR2 is ANQGSEA. CDR3 sequence reads: CSAGAGGIDTQYF. The CDR3 DNA sequence: TGCAGCGCTGGAGCGGGGGGAATAGATACGCAGTATTTT.

The chain employs TRBV9 and TRBJ1-1; D is perhaps TRBD1 (5 bases). The V gene lost 3 bases and the J gene lost 1 base, with 16 bases spanning the gap. The V gene's germline CDR1 is SGDLS and CDR2 YYNGEE. The CDR3 runs to 16 residues. CDR3 sequence: CASSARPVTGNTEAFF. CDR3 nucleotide sequence: TGTGCCAGCAGCGCGCGCCCCGTTACAGGGAACACTGAAGCTTTCTTT.

The V call is TRBV4-1, the J call TRBJ2-1; no clear D gene. This CDR3 has 13 amino acids. V was pared by 3 bases and J by 4 bases, with 7 bases between. CDR1 is MGHRA and CDR2 is YSYEKL in the germline V gene. The CDR3 sequence: CASSHDPYNEQFF. The CDR3 DNA reads as TGCGCCAGCAGCCATGACCCTTACAATGAGCAGTTCTTC.

V and J are TRBV7-6 and TRBJ1-1, with D perhaps matching TRBD1 (5 bases). The CDR3 consists of 14 residues. From germline, CDR1 is SGHVS and CDR2 FNYEAQ. V lost 6 bases and J lost 5, with 16 bases in between. DNA for the CDR3: TGTGCCAGCAGTCCCACCATGCAGGGAACTGAAGCTTTCTTT. Translation gives CASSPTMQGTEAFF.

The genes are TRBV5-1 and TRBJ2-4, with TRBD2 identical over 9 bases. The J call may be mistaken, given a closer DNA end match to TRBJ2-5. The CDR3 runs to 17 residues. Germline values: CDR1 SGHRS, CDR2 YFSETQ. CDR3: CASRVLTRTSAQETQYF. Here the CDR3 DNA reads TGCGCCAGCAGAGTCCTCACCCGGACTAGCGCCCAAGAGACCCAGTACTTC.

This clonotype has only a few counts. This chain links TRBV4-1 with TRBJ2-1; 9 bases line up with TRBD1. Germline V CDR1 and CDR2: MGHRA, YSYEKL. V shed 2 bases, J shed 0 bases, and the junction held 14 bases outside the gene matches. This CDR3 comprises 20 residues. The CDR3 spells CASSQPYRGLSPSSYNEQFF. The DNA for the CDR3 is TGCGCCAGCAGCCAACCCTACAGGGGGCTTTCCCCGAGCTCCTACAATGAGCAGTTCTTC.